The subject of this entry is one TCR beta chain. Antigen: not known. The data belong to a study of T cell repertoires in cytomegalovirus infection. Study summary: It was recently identified HLA-C-restricted and well-studied HLA-B-restricted CMV epitopes that the study used. Shared public TCR beta signatures pointed to both CMV infection and a matching HLA type. Study-level findings and limits: The ex vivo response was dominated by HLA-C-restricted CMV-specific TCR beta clonotypes.

TCRdb reprocessed the reads with MiXCR, giving one entry per CDR3 protein. The repertoire holds a few hundred thousand distinct CDR3 sequences, with roughly 34% as singletons. The CDR3 runs 15 residues. CDR1 and CDR2 from the germline V gene are MNHGY and SAAAGT. The trim removed 8 bases at V and 4 bases at J, leaving 10 bases unmatched. This chain uses TRBV6-8 with TRBJ2-3; 9 positions agree with TRBD2. The TCR comes from a human donor in good health (CMV status not recorded). Some clones in this sample may be carry-over from other donors' samples. This specimen consisted of cultured PBMCs, obtained from culture after CMV antigen stimulation. This CDR3 reads CASCASGMTPDTQYF. The DNA of the CDR3 is TGTGCCAGCTGTGCTAGCGGGATGACTCCAGATACGCAGTATTTT.